The rows below give T cell receptor beta chains drawn from one sample of a study of identical twins. TCRdb passed the 5' RACE reads through MiXCR, listing each CDR3 protein once. The top ten hold roughly 0.46% of the sample, which has fewer than 550,000 distinct CDR3 sequences, 13% to 15% seen once. This sample was also put to use in a study of yellow fever vaccine responses in identical twins.

Sequencing was done on a sample of CD4+ T cells sorted from blood. Source of these receptors: a woman aged 18-30 years in good health. The CDR3 runs from the conserved cysteine through the conserved F or W. The D gene is left open where the match is weak. Clone size, where shown, is once, few, many, or a class for clones that have expanded.

abundance	v_gene	j_gene	d_gene	len	CDR3aa	CDR3nt
few	TRBV12-3/TRBV12-4	TRBJ2-1	.	17	CASSPESYRSSYNEQFF	TGTGCCAGCAGTCCCGAGTCCTACAGGAGCTCCTACAATGAGCAGTTCTTC
.	TRBV14	TRBJ2-7	.	14	CASSQSRISYEQYF	TGTGCCAGCAGCCAATCTAGGATATCCTACGAGCAGTACTTC
.	TRBV10-2	TRBJ2-3	.	16	CASTRLGGFSPDTQYF	TGCGCCAGCACTCGACTGGGCGGGTTTTCACCAGATACGCAGTATTTT
many	TRBV12-3/TRBV12-4	TRBJ2-1	.	14	CASRHRDKRNEQFF	TGTGCCAGCAGGCACCGGGACAAAAGGAATGAGCAGTTCTTC
few	TRBV7-8	TRBJ2-3	TRBD1	12	CASSLDRGPQYF	TGTGCCAGCAGCCTAGACAGGGGCCCACAGTATTTT
few	TRBV12-3/TRBV12-4	TRBJ1-5	.	14	CVSSFGGIGQPQHF	TGTGTCAGCAGTTTTGGGGGAATTGGTCAGCCCCAGCATTTT
.	TRBV5-1	TRBJ2-7	TRBD1	16	CASSLGGTGKGNEQYF	TGCGCCAGCAGCTTGGGGGGGACAGGGAAAGGTAACGAGCAGTACTTC
.	TRBV20-1	TRBJ2-1	.	15	CSASRPLGARNEQFF	TGCAGTGCTAGCCGACCCTTGGGGGCCAGGAATGAGCAGTTCTTC
.	TRBV20-1	TRBJ2-7	TRBD2	13	CSAALAGVYEQYF	TGCAGTGCAGCCCTAGCGGGAGTATACGAGCAGTACTTC
few	TRBV20-1	TRBJ2-3	.	8	CSARGKYF	TGCAGTGCTAGGGGGAAGTATTTT
.	TRBV2	TRBJ1-1	.	14	CASRGTRLNTEAFF	TGTGCCAGCAGGGGGACACGGTTGAACACTGAAGCTTTCTTT
.	TRBV29-1	TRBJ2-3	TRBD1	12	CSVDGQGDTQYF	TGCAGCGTTGATGGACAGGGAGATACGCAGTATTTT
.	TRBV18	TRBJ2-7	TRBD2	18	CASSPLMSSSGITYEQYF	TGTGCCAGCTCACCTTTGATGTCTTCTAGCGGGATAACCTACGAGCAGTACTTC
few	TRBV7-2	TRBJ2-2	.	15	CASSFTGLGTGELFF	TGTGCCAGCAGCTTTACGGGGCTGGGCACCGGGGAGCTGTTTTTT
few	TRBV6-1	TRBJ1-1	.	16	CASTPYRPGGNTEAFF	TGTGCCAGCACTCCCTATCGCCCGGGGGGTAACACTGAAGCTTTCTTT
many	TRBV5-1	TRBJ2-1	TRBD2	15	CASSLGLAGGNEQFF	TGCGCCAGCAGCTTGGGGCTAGCGGGAGGAAATGAGCAGTTCTTC
many	TRBV24-1	TRBJ2-1	.	17	CATSDRGARQGQNEQFF	TGTGCCACCAGTGACAGGGGGGCTCGACAGGGACAGAATGAGCAGTTCTTC
.	TRBV20-1	TRBJ1-5	.	16	CSARRGYGEGNQPQHF	TGCAGTGCCAGAAGAGGTTACGGGGAGGGCAATCAGCCCCAGCATTTT
.	TRBV5-1	TRBJ2-1	TRBD1	13	CASSLEWAGGLFF	TGCGCCAGCAGCTTGGAGTGGGCAGGGGGTCTGTTCTTC
.	TRBV6-1	TRBJ2-5	TRBD2	15	CASRPSGGAQETQYF	TGTGCCAGCAGACCTAGCGGGGGGGCACAAGAGACCCAGTACTTC
few	TRBV28	TRBJ2-3	TRBD1	14	CASTLTGATDTQYF	TGTGCCAGCACCCTGACAGGGGCCACAGATACGCAGTATTTT
few	TRBV11-3	TRBJ2-3	.	16	CASSLEGTQTTDTQYF	TGTGCCAGCAGCTTGGAGGGGACTCAAACCACAGATACGCAGTATTTT
few	TRBV2	TRBJ2-7	TRBD1	15	CASRLGQGPLYEQYF	TGTGCCAGCAGGCTAGGACAGGGCCCCCTCTACGAGCAGTACTTC
few	TRBV18	TRBJ1-1	.	9	CASSPGAFF	TGTGCCAGCTCACCCGGGGCTTTCTTT
many	TRBV6-5	TRBJ2-3	.	14	CASSWRGGTDTQYF	TGTGCCAGCAGTTGGAGGGGGGGCACAGATACGCAGTATTTT
.	TRBV2	TRBJ2-3	TRBD2	16	CASRLGLAGGTDTQYF	TGTGCCAGCAGGCTAGGACTAGCGGGGGGCACAGATACGCAGTATTTT
.	TRBV6-5	TRBJ1-2	.	16	CASSFDENGGRYGYTF	TGTGCCAGCAGTTTCGACGAAAATGGGGGCAGATATGGCTACACCTTC
few	TRBV29-1	TRBJ2-7	.	13	CSAYSDRAYEQYF	TGCAGCGCCTACTCGGACAGAGCCTACGAGCAGTACTTC
few	TRBV20-1	TRBJ1-5	.	13	CSAKAGVNQPQHF	TGCAGTGCTAAGGCAGGGGTAAACCAGCCCCAGCATTTT
.	TRBV10-3	TRBJ2-1	.	14	CAISEGVSGDEQFF	TGTGCCATCAGTGAAGGGGTGTCGGGCGATGAGCAGTTCTTC
few	TRBV6-1	TRBJ2-2	.	14	CASSEFARTGELFF	TGTGCCAGCAGTGAATTTGCGAGGACCGGGGAGCTGTTTTTT
few	TRBV6-5	TRBJ1-5	.	14	CASSSALPNQPQHF	TGTGCCAGCAGTTCAGCACTACCCAATCAGCCCCAGCATTTT
.	TRBV20-1	TRBJ1-2	TRBD1	13	CSVPSDRGLGNTF	TGCAGTGTCCCCTCGGACAGGGGGTTGGGCAACACCTTC
many	TRBV7-9	TRBJ2-3	TRBD2	15	CASSLSSGGTDTQYF	TGTGCCAGCAGCTTATCTAGCGGGGGCACAGATACGCAGTATTTT
.	TRBV3-1	TRBJ2-3	TRBD2	14	CASRLSGGPDTQYF	TGTGCCAGCAGGTTAAGCGGGGGCCCAGATACGCAGTATTTT